The present entry profiles one T cell receptor (beta chain) with its context. Method: immunoSEQ multiplex PCR; TCRdb's copy keeps in-frame clones and lacks some. Seen here are some 200,000 clones, 84% observed once, and the top ten hold roughly 7%. The data were taken from a study of blood T cell repertoires in COVID-19. The germline V gene encodes CDR1 GTSNPN and CDR2 SVGIG (reference sequence). The V end lost 2 bases, the J end lost 0 bases, and 10 bases lay between the germline ends. The CDR3 extends over 14 amino acids. Recovered status applied to Cohort 3 donors who had two consecutive negative PCRs. It also applied to those with clearance or with symptom resolution.

Source material: PBMCs or T cells enriched from blood (not recorded which). This clonotype was obtained from a middle-aged man who had recovered from COVID-19. The chain is built from TRBV30 and TRBJ1-1; D unclear. DNA for the CDR3: TGTGCCTGGAGTAGTATCGCTATGAACACTGAAGCTTTCTTT. Protein: CAWSSIAMNTEAFF.